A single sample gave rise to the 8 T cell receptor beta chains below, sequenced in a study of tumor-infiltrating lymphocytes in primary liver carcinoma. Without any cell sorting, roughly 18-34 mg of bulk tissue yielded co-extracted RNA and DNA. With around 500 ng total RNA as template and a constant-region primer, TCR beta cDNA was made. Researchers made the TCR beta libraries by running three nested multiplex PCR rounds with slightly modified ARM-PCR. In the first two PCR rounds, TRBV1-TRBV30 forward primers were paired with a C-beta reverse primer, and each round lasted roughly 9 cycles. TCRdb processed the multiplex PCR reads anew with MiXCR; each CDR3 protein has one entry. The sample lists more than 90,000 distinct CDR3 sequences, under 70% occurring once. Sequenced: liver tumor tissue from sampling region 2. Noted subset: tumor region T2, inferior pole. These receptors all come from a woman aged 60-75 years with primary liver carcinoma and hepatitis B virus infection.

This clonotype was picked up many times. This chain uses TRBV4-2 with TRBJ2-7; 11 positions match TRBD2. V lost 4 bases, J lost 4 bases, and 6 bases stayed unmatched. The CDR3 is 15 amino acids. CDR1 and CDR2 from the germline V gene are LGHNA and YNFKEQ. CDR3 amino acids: CASSLGLAGGYEQYF. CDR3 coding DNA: TGTGCCAGCAGCCTCGGACTAGCGGGTGGGTACGAGCAGTACTTC.

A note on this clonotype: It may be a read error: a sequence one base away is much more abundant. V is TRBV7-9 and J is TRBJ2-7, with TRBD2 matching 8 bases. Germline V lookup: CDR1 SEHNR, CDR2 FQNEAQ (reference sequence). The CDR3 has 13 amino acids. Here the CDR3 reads CDSSALAGLEQYF. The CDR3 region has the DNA TGTGACAGCAGCGCGTTAGCGGGACTCGAGCAGTACTTC.

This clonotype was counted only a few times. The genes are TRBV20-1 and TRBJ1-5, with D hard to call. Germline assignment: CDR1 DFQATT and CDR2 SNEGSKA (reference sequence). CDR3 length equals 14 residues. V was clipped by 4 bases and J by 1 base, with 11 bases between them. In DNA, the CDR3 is TGCAGTGCTATCAAAGGGAACAGCAATCAGCCCCAGCATTTT. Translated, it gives CSAIKGNSNQPQHF.

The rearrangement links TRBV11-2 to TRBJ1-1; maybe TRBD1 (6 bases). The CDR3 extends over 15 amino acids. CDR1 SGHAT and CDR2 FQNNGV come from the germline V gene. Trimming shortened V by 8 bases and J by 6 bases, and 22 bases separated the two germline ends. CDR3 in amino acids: CASGGTGSKGAEAFF. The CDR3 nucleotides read TGTGCCAGCGGGGGAACAGGGAGCAAGGGCGCTGAAGCTTTCTTT. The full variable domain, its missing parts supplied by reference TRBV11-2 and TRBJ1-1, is EAGVAQSPRYKIIEKRQSVAFWCNPISGHATLYWYQQILGQGPKLLIQFQNNGVVDDSQLPKDRFSAERLKGVDSTLKIQPAKLEDSAVYLCASGGTGSKGAEAFFGQGTRLTVV.

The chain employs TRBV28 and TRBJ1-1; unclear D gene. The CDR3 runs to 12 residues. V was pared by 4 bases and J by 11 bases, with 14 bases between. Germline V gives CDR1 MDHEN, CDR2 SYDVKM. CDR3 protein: CASSSGSPRAFF. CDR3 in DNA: TGTGCCAGCAGTTCGGGGTCACCAAGGGCTTTCTTT.

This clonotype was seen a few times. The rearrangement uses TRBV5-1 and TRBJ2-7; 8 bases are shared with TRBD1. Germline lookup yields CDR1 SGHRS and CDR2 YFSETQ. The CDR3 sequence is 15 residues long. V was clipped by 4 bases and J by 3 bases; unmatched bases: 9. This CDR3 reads CASSRSGGAGYEQYF. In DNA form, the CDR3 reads TGCGCCAGCAGCCGATCAGGGGGCGCTGGCTACGAGCAGTACTTC.

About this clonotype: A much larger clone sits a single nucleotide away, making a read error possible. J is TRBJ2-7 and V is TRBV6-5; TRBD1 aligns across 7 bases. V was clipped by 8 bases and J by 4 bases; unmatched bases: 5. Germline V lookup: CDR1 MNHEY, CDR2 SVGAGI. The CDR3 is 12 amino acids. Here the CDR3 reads CASQQGSYEQYF. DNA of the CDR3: TGTGCCAGCCAACAGGGGTCATACGAGCAGTACTTC.

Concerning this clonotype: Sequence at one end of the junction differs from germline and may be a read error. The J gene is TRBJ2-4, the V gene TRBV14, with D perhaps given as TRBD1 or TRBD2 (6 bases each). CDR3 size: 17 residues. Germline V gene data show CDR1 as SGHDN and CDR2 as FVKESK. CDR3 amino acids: CASSQEGRGLARNIQYF. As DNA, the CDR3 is TGTGCCAGCAGCCAAGAGGGACGGGGGCTAGCCAGAAACATTCAGTACTTC.